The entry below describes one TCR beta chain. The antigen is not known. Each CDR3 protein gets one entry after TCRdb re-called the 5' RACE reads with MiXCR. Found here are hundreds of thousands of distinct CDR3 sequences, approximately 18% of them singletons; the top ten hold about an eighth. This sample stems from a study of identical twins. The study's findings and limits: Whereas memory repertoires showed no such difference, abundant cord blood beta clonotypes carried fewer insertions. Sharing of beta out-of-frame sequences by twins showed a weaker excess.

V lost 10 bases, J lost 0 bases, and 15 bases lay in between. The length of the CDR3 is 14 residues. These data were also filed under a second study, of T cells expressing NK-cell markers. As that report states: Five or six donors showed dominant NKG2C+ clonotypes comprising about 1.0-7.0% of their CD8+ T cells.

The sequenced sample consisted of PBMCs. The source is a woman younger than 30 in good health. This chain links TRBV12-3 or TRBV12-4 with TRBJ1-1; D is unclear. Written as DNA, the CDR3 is TGTGCCACCCGGAGTCGGGGTTTGAACACTGAAGCTTTCTTT. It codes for CATRSRGLNTEAFF.